This record looks at one TCR beta chain sequence and its context. No antigen is known for it. CDR3 size: 19 residues. V lost 6 bases to trimming and J lost 0 bases; unmatched junction nucleotides: 12. The table came from immunoSEQ multiplex PCR; TCRdb's copy has only in-frame clones and leaves some out. The profile shows some 140,000 clones, about 88% of them singletons. This sample is drawn from a study of T cell responses to AZD1222 COVID-19 vaccine. On the study more broadly: Pooling of second doses given at about 4 or about 12 weeks was done. The study, taken as a whole, reports: There were repertoire samples only from the period after the peak T cell response.

J is TRBJ2-6 and V is TRBV5-3; TRBD1 agrees at 10 bases. TRBV5-3 is an ORF for which the function is uncertain. The sequence came from an adult in good health. Sequencing was performed on peripheral blood, taken on day 0 of AZD1222 vaccination. The CDR3 DNA follows: TGTGCCAGAAACAAGAGAATGACAGGGGGCATCTCTGGGGCCAACGTCCTGACTTTC. Its protein product is CARNKRMTGGISGANVLTF.